These T cell receptor beta chains were read from a single sample in a study of molecular identifiers for immune sequencing clone quantification. TCRdb redid the calling of the PCR reads with MiXCR, one entry per CDR3 protein. The table has tens of thousands of distinct CDR3 sequences, about a sixth seen once. Source material: naive CD8+ T cells from blood, with Jurkat cell RNA spiked in. These receptors came from a human donor in good health. Some libraries in this study had Jurkat cell RNA spiked in. The CDR3 runs from the conserved cysteine through the conserved F or W. The D gene is left open where the match is weak. Clone size, where shown, is once, few, many, or a class for clones that have expanded.

clone_size	d_call	v_call	cdr3_length	j_call	cdr3_nt	cdr3_aa
many	-	TRBV29-1	11	TRBJ2-1	TGCAGCGTACAAGGGCCGGATGAGCAGTTCTTC	CSVQGPDEQFF
many	TRBD1	TRBV7-8	16	TRBJ2-7	TGTGCCAGCAGCTTCAGCGAGGGACAGGGTCTCTACGAGCAGTACTTC	CASSFSEGQGLYEQYF
many	-	TRBV20-1	12	TRBJ1-1	TGCAGTCCGAAGAGAGTCGGCACTGAAGCTTTCTTT	CSPKRVGTEAFF
many	-	TRBV5-1	13	TRBJ2-2	TGCGCCAGCAATGCTGACAACACCGGGGAGCTGTTTTTT	CASNADNTGELFF
many	TRBD1	TRBV6-2/TRBV6-3	14	TRBJ2-7	TGTGCCAGCAGTTACTCGGGACAGGGGTTCGAGCAGTACTTC	CASSYSGQGFEQYF
many	TRBD2	TRBV20-1	16	TRBJ2-3	TGCAGTGCTAGAGATTTTCCGGCGGGAGGGACAGATACGCAGTATTTT	CSARDFPAGGTDTQYF
many	-	TRBV3-1	15	TRBJ2-3	TGTGCCAGCAGCCAAGACAAACTTTACACAGATACGCAGTATTTT	CASSQDKLYTDTQYF
many	TRBD2	TRBV27	15	TRBJ2-7	TGTGCCAGCAGCCCAGTGGGAGGGTCCCCCTACGAGCAGTACTTC	CASSPVGGSPYEQYF
many	TRBD1	TRBV30	15	TRBJ2-3	TGTGCCTGGGGCCCCGGGACAGGGCTCACAGATACGCAGTATTTT	CAWGPGTGLTDTQYF
many	-	TRBV4-3	13	TRBJ2-7	TGCGCCAGCAGCCAAGATATCGGCTACGAGCAGTACTTC	CASSQDIGYEQYF
many	-	TRBV7-9	17	TRBJ1-5	TGTGCCAGCAGCTTAGATGAACGAACAGGGCAAGATCAGCCCCAGCATTTT	CASSLDERTGQDQPQHF
many	-	TRBV4-3	14	TRBJ1-1	TGCGCCAGCAGCCAAGCAGGGCCCTACACTGAAGCTTTCTTT	CASSQAGPYTEAFF
many	TRBD1	TRBV5-4	17	TRBJ1-1	TGTGCCAGCAGCTTGGATCGCGAGGGGGCTTGGAACACTGAAGCTTTCTTT	CASSLDREGAWNTEAFF
many	-	TRBV6-2/TRBV6-3	17	TRBJ2-4	TGTGCCAGCAGTTACAAAGTTGGGGGTGATACCAAAAACATTCAGTACTTC	CASSYKVGGDTKNIQYF
-	-	TRBV4-1	14	TRBJ1-4	TGCGCCAGCAGCCAAGGCGGGTATAATGAAAAACTGTTTTTT	CASSQGGYNEKLFF
-	-	TRBV29-1	13	TRBJ1-1	TGCAGCGTTGAAGGGGATTATAGCACTGAAGCCTTCTTT	CSVEGDYSTEAFF
many	-	TRBV7-9	12	TRBJ1-1	TGTGCCAGCAGGTATGACACCGATGAAGCTTTCTTT	CASRYDTDEAFF
medium-sized	-	TRBV7-2	13	TRBJ1-1	TGTGCCAGCAGCTTAGGCGCGAACACTGAAGCTTTCTTT	CASSLGANTEAFF
many	TRBD2	TRBV20-1	16	TRBJ2-7	TGCAGTGCTAGAGATCTGGCGGGGGGTTTCCCCTACGAGCAGTACTTC	CSARDLAGGFPYEQYF
many	TRBD2	TRBV13	16	TRBJ2-3	TGTGCCAGCAGCGCACAAGGACTAGTTTGGTCAGATACGCAGTATTTT	CASSAQGLVWSDTQYF
many	TRBD2	TRBV4-1	16	TRBJ2-3	TGCGCCAGCAGCCAAGTAAGCGGGGGGGCCTCGGATACGCAGTATTTT	CASSQVSGGASDTQYF
many	-	TRBV12-3/TRBV12-4	13	TRBJ2-3	TGTGCCAGCAGTCTGGCGGGCTCAGATACGCAGTATTTT	CASSLAGSDTQYF
many	-	TRBV27	16	TRBJ2-1	TGTGCCAGCAGTTCCTGGCCGACGGCGGAATACAATGAGCAGTTCTTC	CASSSWPTAEYNEQFF
medium-sized	-	TRBV6-2/TRBV6-3	15	TRBJ2-6	TGTGCCAGCACCCACTGGGTTTCTGGGGCCAACGTCCTGACTTTC	CASTHWVSGANVLTF
many	-	TRBV6-2/TRBV6-3	15	TRBJ2-2	TGTGCCAGCAGTCACCTTGATGGGGAGAGCGGGGAGCTGTTTTTT	CASSHLDGESGELFF
many	-	TRBV12-3/TRBV12-4	14	TRBJ2-2	TGTGCCAGCAGTCCTACAGGGAACACCGGGGAGCTGTTTTTT	CASSPTGNTGELFF
few	-	TRBV6-2/TRBV6-3	14	TRBJ2-2	TGTGCCAGCAGTTCGGACAGCTACACCGGGGAGCTGTTTTTT	CASSSDSYTGELFF
medium-sized	-	TRBV2	14	TRBJ1-1	TGTGCCAGCAGGGACGTCCTGAAGAACACTGAAGCTTTCTTT	CASRDVLKNTEAFF
many	-	TRBV11-2	16	TRBJ1-1	TGTGCCAGCAGCTTAGAGATCGGGTCCCCCAGCACTGAAGCTTTCTTT	CASSLEIGSPSTEAFF
many	TRBD1	TRBV6-1	11	TRBJ2-7	TGTGCCAGTGGGACAGGGAATGAGCAGTACTTC	CASGTGNEQYF
many	TRBD2	TRBV4-1	16	TRBJ2-2	TGCGCCAGCAGCCAAGAGGGCGGGGGGCAGACCGGGGAGCTGTTTTTT	CASSQEGGGQTGELFF
-	-	TRBV7-9	14	TRBJ2-5	TGTGCCAGCAGCCCCCTAGGAAGCCAAGAGACCCAGTACTTC	CASSPLGSQETQYF
many	-	TRBV7-9	15	TRBJ2-2	TGTGCCAGCAGCCGAGGGACTGCCTACACCGGGGAGCTGTTTTTT	CASSRGTAYTGELFF
-	-	TRBV27	18	TRBJ2-1	TGTGCCAGCAGTTTATCTTGGGGGGCCACTTGGACGGGGAATGAGCAGTTCTTC	CASSLSWGATWTGNEQFF
many	-	TRBV19	12	TRBJ1-1	TGTGCCAGTAGTACGCCAAACACTGAAGCTTTCTTT	CASSTPNTEAFF
medium-sized	TRBD1	TRBV4-2	14	TRBJ2-1	TGTGCCAGCAGCCAAGAGACAGGGAGTAATGAGCAGTTCTTC	CASSQETGSNEQFF
medium-sized	-	TRBV29-1	14	TRBJ1-1	TGCAGCGTTGATTGGGGAGGCGGGTTCACTGAAGCTTTCTTT	CSVDWGGGFTEAFF
many	-	TRBV2	14	TRBJ2-7	TGTGCCAAGGGGGGCGGAGAGGGAAGGGACGAGCAGTACTTC	CAKGGGEGRDEQYF
many	-	TRBV18	16	TRBJ2-2	TGTGCCAGCTCACCATTGGAGGGAACGAACACCGGGGAGCTGTTTTTT	CASSPLEGTNTGELFF
many	-	TRBV27	15	TRBJ1-3	TGTGCCAGCAGTTTATCCGGATTCGTAGGAAACACCATATATTTT	CASSLSGFVGNTIYF
-	-	TRBV20-1	17	TRBJ2-6	TGCAGTGCTAGCCCACTAGTTCCCCTTTCTGGGGCCAACGTCCTGACTTTC	CSASPLVPLSGANVLTF